This is a list of T cell receptor beta chains from one sample in a study of blood T cell repertoires in COVID-19. Only in-frame clones appear in the TCRdb table, and some are missing; sequencing was by immunoSEQ multiplex PCR. The sample lists under 250,000 clones; 70% to 90% were seen once. Material for sequencing was PBMCs or T cells enriched from blood (not recorded which). These receptors originate from a man aged 25 to 40 who had recovered from COVID-19. Both conserved end residues are part of each CDR3. The order of the fields is D gene, J gene, V gene, clone size, CDR3 DNA, CDR3 protein. The D gene is left open where the match is weak. Size is omitted from some rows. Given values are once, few, many or a class for expanded clones.

D gene: TRBD1
J gene: TRBJ2-2
V gene: TRBV19
clone size: few
CDR3 DNA: TGTGCCAGTAGCCCTCGAGGACCGGGACAGCTGTCCACCGGGGAGCTGTTTTTT
CDR3 protein: CASSPRGPGQLSTGELFF

D gene: NA
J gene: TRBJ1-5
V gene: TRBV28
clone size: NA
CDR3 DNA: TGTGCCAGCAGTATCCCAGCAAGGAGGGGATTCGGTCAGCCCCAGCATTTT
CDR3 protein: CASSIPARRGFGQPQHF

D gene: TRBD1
J gene: TRBJ2-7
V gene: TRBV5-6
clone size: NA
CDR3 DNA: TGTGCCAGCAGCCAATACCGAGGGGGCCTCTACGAGCAGTACTTC
CDR3 protein: CASSQYRGGLYEQYF

D gene: NA
J gene: TRBJ2-1
V gene: TRBV11-2
clone size: NA
CDR3 DNA: TGTGCCAGTAAACCAGACCCGGGAGTAGCGAACAATGAGCAGTTCTTC
CDR3 protein: CASKPDPGVANNEQFF

D gene: TRBD1
J gene: TRBJ2-3
V gene: TRBV5-6
clone size: NA
CDR3 DNA: TGTGCCAGCAGCCCCGGACAGGGTAGGACAGATACGCAGTATTTT
CDR3 protein: CASSPGQGRTDTQYF

D gene: NA
J gene: TRBJ1-2
V gene: TRBV27
clone size: NA
CDR3 DNA: TGTGCCAGCAGTTCACAAGGGACTAGCGGCTACACCTTC
CDR3 protein: CASSSQGTSGYTF

D gene: TRBD2
J gene: TRBJ2-3
V gene: TRBV9
clone size: NA
CDR3 DNA: TGTGCCAGCAGCGTCGGCGGGGGTGGCGCAGATACGCAGTATTTT
CDR3 protein: CASSVGGGGADTQYF

D gene: NA
J gene: TRBJ2-4
V gene: TRBV14
clone size: NA
CDR3 DNA: TGTGCCAGCAGCCAGACCAGGGGGGACATTCAGTACTTC
CDR3 protein: CASSQTRGDIQYF

D gene: TRBD1
J gene: TRBJ1-5
V gene: TRBV30
clone size: NA
CDR3 DNA: TGTGCCTGGGGGGACAGGGCTCAGCCCCAGCATTTT
CDR3 protein: CAWGDRAQPQHF

D gene: TRBD1
J gene: TRBJ1-1
V gene: TRBV29-1
clone size: NA
CDR3 DNA: TGCAGCGTCCCCGGGACAGGGAATATGAACACTGAAGCTTTCTTT
CDR3 protein: CSVPGTGNMNTEAFF

D gene: TRBD1
J gene: TRBJ2-2
V gene: TRBV19
clone size: NA
CDR3 DNA: TGTGCCAGTAGTACGGATCCGGGACAGGGGAACACCGGGGAGCTGTTTTTT
CDR3 protein: CASSTDPGQGNTGELFF

D gene: NA
J gene: TRBJ1-5
V gene: TRBV7-2
clone size: NA
CDR3 DNA: TGTGCCAGCAGCCCCCCCGGGGGTACTTATCCCCAGCATTTT
CDR3 protein: CASSPPGGTYPQHF

D gene: TRBD2
J gene: TRBJ2-3
V gene: TRBV19
clone size: many
CDR3 DNA: TGTGCCAGTAGTATAAGGGGCGAGGGACTAGCGGATACAGATACGCAGTATTTT
CDR3 protein: CASSIRGEGLADTDTQYF